This T cell receptor (beta chain) was observed in a study of cytomegalovirus exposure and HLA in healthy donors. General study findings and limits: Follow-up analysis later connected one missense variant in DCLRE1C with trimming of TCR beta V- and J-genes. Being productive about 90% or about 30% of the time was typical of most TCR beta V segments in an earlier analysis.

PCR used 60 Vbeta primers and 13 Jbeta primers. The assay was immunoSEQ multiplex PCR, and TCRdb's table has in-frame clones only and misses some. The table has some 200,000 clones, 80% to 90% seen once. From germline, CDR1 is MGHDK and CDR2 SYGVNS. CDR3 length: 15 amino acids. J gave up 3 bases and V 6 bases, and 4 bases lay outside the gene matches. Worth noting for this clone: No antigen is known for it.

V usage is TRBV25-1 and J usage is TRBJ1-5, with 11 bases lining up with TRBD1. The specimen sequenced was PBMCs. This clonotype was obtained from a woman under 30 in good health and CMV-seronegative. The CDR3 loop reads CASSPGQGVNQPQHF. The CDR3 coding sequence is TGTGCCAGCAGCCCGGGACAGGGGGTCAATCAGCCCCAGCATTTT.